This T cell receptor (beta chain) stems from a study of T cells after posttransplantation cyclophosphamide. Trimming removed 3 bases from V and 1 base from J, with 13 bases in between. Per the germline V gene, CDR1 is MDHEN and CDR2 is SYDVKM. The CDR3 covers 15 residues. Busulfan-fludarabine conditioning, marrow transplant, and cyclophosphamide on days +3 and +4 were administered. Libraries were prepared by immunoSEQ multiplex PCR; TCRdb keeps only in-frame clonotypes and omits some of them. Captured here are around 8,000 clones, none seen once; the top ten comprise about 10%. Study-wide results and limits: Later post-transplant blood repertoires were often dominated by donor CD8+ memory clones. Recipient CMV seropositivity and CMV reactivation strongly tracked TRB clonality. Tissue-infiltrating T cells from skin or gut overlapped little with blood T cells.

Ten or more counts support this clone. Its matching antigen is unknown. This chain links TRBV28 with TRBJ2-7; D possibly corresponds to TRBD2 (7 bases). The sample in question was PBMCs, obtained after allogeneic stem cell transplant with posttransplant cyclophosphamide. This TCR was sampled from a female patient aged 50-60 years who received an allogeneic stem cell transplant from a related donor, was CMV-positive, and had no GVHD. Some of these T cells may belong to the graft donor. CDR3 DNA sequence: TGTGCCAGCAGTTTTGTAAAGGGGGGGTCCTACGAGCAGTACTTC. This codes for CASSFVKGGSYEQYF.